This T cell receptor (beta chain) originates from a study of graft-versus-host responses after intestinal transplantation (dated by TCRdb to about 2021). With regard to the full study: The transplants that recipients got were multivisceral, liver-intestinal, or isolated intestinal. All recipients received anti-thymocyte globulin induction followed by maintenance tacrolimus and steroids for around 3 years. Bulk TCR-beta CDR3 sequencing was used to track graft-versus-host and host-versus-graft alloreactive T cell clones in the graft, circulation and bone marrow after intestinal transplantation. To identify alloreactive clones, pre-transplant mixed lymphocyte reaction products were sequenced and compared with unstimulated pre-transplant donor and recipient T cells. A cohort of 24 intestinal transplant recipients, including one retransplant, was enrolled, and a few patients lacking pretransplant specimens were excluded. A peak of at least 4% donor T cells among recipient peripheral blood mononuclear cells was the definition used for donor T cell macrochimerism. Rather than going through the commercial service, samples from a few later patients were sequenced in-house on an Illumina MiSeq and processed with MiXCR.

Results and caveats for the whole study, not just this receptor: High GvH to HvG T cell clonal ratios were observed in the allografts of patients with donor T cell macrochimerism. The relatively low number and heterogeneity of intestinal transplant patients limited the conclusions. Early after transplant, declines in HvG clones were associated with peak levels of circulating GvH clones. GvH clones were detected in recipient bone marrow, and some of these GvH clones were observed earlier in ileal mucosa or blood, consistent with an intestinal mucosal origin.

Library method: the immunoSEQ multiplex PCR assay. In most patients, genomic DNA was isolated using the Qiagen DNeasy Blood and Tissue Kit and sent frozen to Adaptive Biotechnologies for TCR sequencing. Adaptive Biotechnologies carried out high-throughput TCR-beta CDR3 sequencing of genomic DNA for most patients. In the paper's pipeline: TCR sequencing data were retrieved from Adaptive's ImmunoSEQ software for roughly 20 patients, whereas a few other patients were processed with MiXCR and VDJtools. To correct CD4 versus CD8 sorting errors, sequences present in both subsets at a frequency ratio below 5:1 were removed. CDR3 nucleotide sequences shared between donor and recipient were removed because the origin of such sequences could not be assigned. To count as alloreactive, a clone needed at least 2-fold expansion over unstimulated cells and a minimum CFSE-low frequency of 0.002% (template counts) or 0.001% (read counts). A clone was considered mappable if detected in the sequenced pre-transplant spleen, lymph node, or MLR CFSE-low populations of the donor or recipient. The cumulative frequency of alloreactive clones was calculated as a percentage of all sequences, weighted by copy number. The immuneACCESS repertoire file appears here via TCRdb, limited to in-frame rearrangements. These files lack a portion of the clones; in checked studies, under half of the deficit traces to unresolved V genes, and the cause of the others is not known. The DNA gave D and trimming, while V, J and clone size come from that table. This sample lists under 90,000 clones; 91% were detected once. The ten largest clones add up to approximately 0.35% of the sample.

This specimen's time point label, per the study, means: cells obtained before transplantation from donor or recipient. CD3+CD4+ and CD3+CD8+ populations were FACS-sorted from unstimulated pre-transplant donor and recipient cells taken from spleen or lymph nodes. Remarks on this clone: Its antigen has not been determined. The input lacks base qualities; no much larger clone sits a single base away.

The CDR3 sequence holds 15 residues, the cysteine and phenylalanine included. Only CDR3 DNA is held: 45 bases, read in frame from base 1. V sheds 2 bases and J sheds 0 bases, leaving 10 bases between their ends. CDR1 MNHEY and CDR2 SVGAGI are derived from the germline V gene. This TCR came from a human donor who was the organ donor for an intestinal transplant. The source material was unstimulated CD4+ T cells sorted from spleen or lymph node cells, sampled before transplant. The rearrangement combines TRBV6-5 with TRBJ1-1; TRBD1 might be the D gene, on 6 matching bases. The CDR3 here reads CASSYLDSLNTEAFF. The DNA is as follows: TGTGCCAGCAGTTACCTGGACAGTTTGAACACTGAAGCTTTCTTT.